Below are 11 T cell receptor beta chains sequenced from a single sample in a study of OX40 agonist ivuxolimab in advanced cancers. The table came from immunoSEQ multiplex PCR; TCRdb's copy has only in-frame clones and leaves some out. The sample has fewer than 90,000 clones, about four fifths seen once. The specimen comprised CD4+ or CD8+ T cells sorted from blood, sampled in a trial of the OX40 agonist ivuxolimab. Receptors originate from an adult with an advanced solid tumor such as melanoma, head and neck, liver or kidney cancer.

The chain carries TRBV7-9 and TRBJ2-5; D is ambiguous. This CDR3 is built from 15 residues. Trimming removed 4 bases at V and 0 bases at J, with 12 bases between. Germline loops: CDR1 SEHNR, CDR2 FQNEAQ (reference sequence). The CDR3 coding sequence is TGTGCCAGCAGCTCCGCGCTACTGTACCAAGAGACCCAGTACTTC. Protein sequence: CASSSALLYQETQYF.

V usage is TRBV27 and J usage is TRBJ2-1; 12 nucleotides line up with TRBD2. Germline CDR1 and CDR2: MNHEY and SMNVEV (reference sequence). V dropped 4 bases and J dropped 7; count of bases not matched to a gene: 8. The CDR3 sequence is 16 residues long. CDR3 residues: CASSSKLAGGSNEQFF. CDR3 in DNA: TGTGCCAGCAGTTCCAAACTAGCGGGGGGTTCAAATGAGCAGTTCTTC.

CDR3 in amino acids: CASSIRSKGDSKTQYF. CDR3 DNA: TGTGCCAGTAGTATAAGAAGCAAGGGGGATTCAAAGACCCAGTACTTC. The V gene is TRBV19, the J gene TRBJ2-5, with D perhaps TRBD1 (6 bases). Per the germline V gene, CDR1 is LNHDA and CDR2 is SQIVND (reference sequence). This CDR3 has 16 amino acids. V lost 2 bases, J lost 6 bases, and 19 bases lay in between.

The J gene is TRBJ1-4, the V gene TRBV29-1; 7 bases align to TRBD1. CDR3 length: 15 amino acids. The V gene end was trimmed by 6 bases and the J gene end by 8 bases; junction bases not matched to a gene: 15. Germline CDR1 SQVTM, CDR2 ANQGSEA. Here the CDR3 DNA reads TGCAGCGTAGCCCGCTCCGGGACAGAAAGGGAAAAACTGTTTTTT. Its protein product is CSVARSGTEREKLFF.

V and J are TRBV7-2 and TRBJ2-7; the D call may be TRBD1 or TRBD2 (5 bases each). Germline loops: CDR1 SGHTA, CDR2 FQGNSA. V gave up 5 bases and J gave up 7 bases, with 18 bases separating them. The CDR3 sequence is 14 residues long. CDR3 sequence reads: CASSRGRADGEQYF. DNA of the CDR3: TGTGCCAGCAGCCGGGGACGGGCTGACGGGGAGCAGTACTTC. Filled out from reference TRBV7-2 and TRBJ2-7, the complete variable domain reads GAGVSQSPSNKVTEKGKDVELRCDPISGHTALYWYRQSLGQGLEFLIYFQGNSAPDKSGLPSDRFSAERTGGSVSTLTIQRTQQEDSAVYLCASSRGRADGEQYFGPGTRLTVT.

The V gene is TRBV2, the J gene TRBJ1-5; a weak D match, TRBD1 (5 bases). Looked up from germline, CDR1 is SNHLY and CDR2 is FYNNEI. This CDR3 is built from 14 residues. The V and J ends lost 1 base and 6 bases respectively, with 10 bases between them. Here the CDR3 reads CASSEGRAGQPQHF. The CDR3 nucleotides are TGTGCCAGCAGTGAAGGCAGGGCTGGTCAGCCCCAGCATTTT.

The gene calls are TRBV6-6 and TRBJ2-7; TRBD2 matches at 8 bases. Germline loops: CDR1 MNHNY, CDR2 SVGAGI (reference sequence). The V segment lost 2 bases and the J segment 1 base; nucleotides outside the gene matches: 4. This CDR3 contains 15 residues. The CDR3 sequence is CASSYAGLGSYEQYF. As DNA, the CDR3 is TGTGCCAGCAGTTACGCGGGACTAGGGTCCTACGAGCAGTACTTC.

The chain employs TRBV2 and TRBJ1-5; D not resolved. CDR1 SNHLY and CDR2 FYNNEI come from the germline V gene. Trimming took off 3 bases at V and 3 bases at J, with 9 bases between the two ends. The CDR3 length is 14 residues. The CDR3 bases are TGTGCCAGCAGTGATACCGGATTCAATCAGCCCCAGCATTTT. Its translation: CASSDTGFNQPQHF.

The J gene is TRBJ2-7, the V gene TRBV7-2; no clear D gene. The CDR3 loop spans 11 amino acids. V lost 7 bases and J 7 bases, leaving 11 bases between the germline ends. Germline CDR1 and CDR2: SGHTA and FQGNSA. CDR3: CASTLGSEQYF. The DNA of the CDR3 is TGTGCCAGCACCCTCGGGTCGGAGCAGTACTTC.

V is TRBV7-9 and J is TRBJ1-2; 7 bases are a match to TRBD1. The CDR3 is made up of 16 amino acids. After removal of 4 bases from V and 4 bases from J, the junction contained 12 bases not matched to a gene. Germline V CDR1 and CDR2: SEHNR, FQNEAQ (reference sequence). The CDR3 DNA is TGTGCCAGCAGCTCATACCCCCGGGACAGAGCCTATGGCTACACCTTC. It yields the protein CASSSYPRDRAYGYTF.

The rearrangement uses TRBV6-1 and TRBJ2-7, with D possibly TRBD1 on 6 matching bases. Germline-derived CDR1 and CDR2 are MNHNS and SASEGT. Trimming left V 9 bases short and J 4 bases short, with 19 bases between. CDR3 length: 14 amino acids. The CDR3 region is CASDKGDVGYEQYF. The CDR3, as DNA: TGTGCCAGTGACAAGGGGGACGTGGGATACGAGCAGTACTTC.